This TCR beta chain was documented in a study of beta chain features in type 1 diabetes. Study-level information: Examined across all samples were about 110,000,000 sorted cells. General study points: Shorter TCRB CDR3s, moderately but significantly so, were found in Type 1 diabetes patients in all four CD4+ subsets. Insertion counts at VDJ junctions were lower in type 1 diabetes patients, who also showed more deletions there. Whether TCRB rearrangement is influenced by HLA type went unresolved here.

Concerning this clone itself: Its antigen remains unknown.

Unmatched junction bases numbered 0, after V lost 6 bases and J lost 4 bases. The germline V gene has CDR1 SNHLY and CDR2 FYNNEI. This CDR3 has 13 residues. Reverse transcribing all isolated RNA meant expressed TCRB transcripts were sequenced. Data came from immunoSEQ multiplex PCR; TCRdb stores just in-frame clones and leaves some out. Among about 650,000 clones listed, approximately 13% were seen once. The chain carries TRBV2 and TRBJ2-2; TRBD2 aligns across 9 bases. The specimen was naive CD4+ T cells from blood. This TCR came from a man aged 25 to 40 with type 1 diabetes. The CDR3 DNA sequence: TGTGCCAGCAGGACTAGCGGCACCGGGGAGCTGTTTTTT. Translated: CASRTSGTGELFF.